Each of the 17 T cell receptor beta chains below was sequenced from the same sample in a study of monozygotic twins with inflammatory bowel disease. TCRdb reprocessed the 5' RACE reads and stores each CDR3 protein as one record, lacking DNA. The sample totals around 450,000 distinct CDR3 sequences. Specimen: blood. These receptors came from a human donor with ulcerative colitis or Crohn's disease, or a healthy co-twin of an affected twin (not recorded which).

This chain connects TRBV7-8 to TRBJ2-2; TCRdb's D call of TRBD1 is untestable without DNA. The CDR3 has 16 residues. Per the germline V gene, CDR1 is SGHVS and CDR2 is FQNEAQ. CDR3 residues: CASSLLPQVGTGELFF. The variable domain in full, with the rest retrieved from reference TRBV7-8 and TRBJ2-2, is GAGVSQSPRYKVAKRGQDVALRCDPISGHVSLFWYQQALGQGPEFLTYFQNEAQLDKSGLPSDRFFAERPEGSVSTLKIQRTQQEDSAVYLCASSLLPQVGTGELFFGEGSRLTVL.

The chain is built from TRBV18 and TRBJ2-2; TCRdb designates TRBD1, a call that cannot be tested without DNA. The CDR3 covers 18 residues. Looked up from germline, CDR1 is KGHSH and CDR2 is LQKENI. CDR3 region: CASSPPGQGVPNTGELFF.

The rearrangement joins TRBV7-2 to TRBJ2-3; TCRdb designates TRBD2, a call that cannot be tested without DNA. CDR1 is SGHTA and CDR2 is FQGNSA in the germline V gene. CDR3 length equals 15 residues. The CDR3: CASSSMGHSTDTQYF.

The chain is built from TRBV6-5 and TRBJ1-2; TCRdb's D call of TRBD1 is untestable without DNA. Germline V gives CDR1 MNHEY, CDR2 SVGAGI. CDR3 length equals 15 residues. CDR3 in amino acids: CASSYTGQGLVGYTF.

This rearrangement joins TRBV12-3 or TRBV12-4 to TRBJ2-1; lacking DNA, the TRBD1 call made by TCRdb goes unchecked. The CDR3 runs to 14 residues. This CDR3 reads CASSLQGPTTEQFF.

This chain's CDR3 is CASSEPQGEGETQYF. This chain joins TRBV2 and TRBJ2-5; TCRdb indicates TRBD2, and absent DNA this call remains unverified. The CDR3 sequence is 15 residues long. Germline assignment: CDR1 SNHLY and CDR2 FYNNEI. Using reference TRBV2 and TRBJ2-5 for the parts outside the CDR3, the full variable domain is EPEVTQTPSHQVTQMGQEVILRCVPISNHLYFYWYRQILGQKVEFLVSFYNNEISEKSEIFDDQFSVERPDGSNFTLKIRSTKLEDSAMYFCASSEPQGEGETQYFGPGTRLLVL.

V and J are TRBV3-1 and TRBJ1-1. The CDR3 has 15 amino acids. Looked up from germline, CDR1 is LGHDT and CDR2 is YNNKEL (reference sequence). The CDR3 here is CASSPTRSPNTEAFF.

The chain employs TRBV21-1 and TRBJ2-7; TCRdb picks TRBD2, but there is no DNA to check that call. TRBV21-1 is a known pseudogene. This CDR3 region has 14 residues. The CDR3 loop reads CASSKGTLGYEQYF.

The CDR3 loop reads CASSLGQLQETQYF. The chain combines TRBV5-1 with TRBJ2-5; TCRdb's assignment of TRBD1 cannot be checked, as there is no DNA. Per germline, CDR1 SGHRS and CDR2 YFSETQ. CDR3 length: 14 residues.

This chain links TRBV4-3 with TRBJ2-1; no DNA is available, so the TRBD2 call from TCRdb remains unchecked. This CDR3 region has 17 residues. Germline V gene lookup returns CDR1 LGHNA and CDR2 YSLEER. This CDR3 is CASSQDPVADKYNEQFF.

The V call is TRBV19, the J call TRBJ2-1; the TCRdb D gene call, TRBD1, has no DNA to confirm it. Germline loops: CDR1 LNHDA, CDR2 SQIVND (reference sequence). The CDR3 loop spans 16 amino acids. This chain's CDR3 is CASSIGGQRVGNEQFF.

The chain uses TRBV3-1 and TRBJ2-5; no DNA is available, so the TRBD2 call from TCRdb remains unchecked. CDR3 size: 16 residues. In germline, CDR1 is LGHDT, CDR2 YNNKEL (reference sequence). CDR3: CASSQITSGGQETQYF.

The chain combines TRBV12-3 or TRBV12-4 with TRBJ1-1; TCRdb gives TRBD1 as the D gene, but with no DNA this cannot be confirmed. The CDR3 covers 15 residues. Here the CDR3 reads CASSLEGGGRTEAFF.

V gene TRBV7-8 combines with J gene TRBJ2-5; absent DNA, TCRdb's TRBD1 call cannot be checked. Germline CDR1 SGHVS, CDR2 FQNEAQ. This CDR3 has 16 amino acids. CDR3 loop: CASSLGGTGIQETQYF.

The genes are TRBV29-1 and TRBJ1-2; the TCRdb D gene call, TRBD1, has no DNA to confirm it. Germline assignment: CDR1 SQVTM and CDR2 ANQGSEA. The CDR3 is 11 residues long. CDR3 protein: CSVELRGGYTF.

The rearrangement joins TRBV28 to TRBJ1-4; TCRdb designates TRBD1, a call that cannot be tested without DNA. The CDR3 is made up of 13 amino acids. CDR1 and CDR2 (germline): MDHEN, SYDVKM. The CDR3 region is CASSFGTFEKLFF. The complete variable domain, with remaining parts taken from reference TRBV28 and TRBJ1-4, reads DVKVTQSSRYLVKRTGEKVFLECVQDMDHENMFWYRQDPGLGLRLIYFSYDVKMKEKGDIPEGYSVSREKKERFSLILESASTNQTSMYLCASSFGTFEKLFFGSGTQLSVL.

This sequence joins TRBV6-1 and TRBJ2-2; TCRdb names TRBD1, which stays unverified in the absence of DNA. Germline V lookup: CDR1 MNHNS, CDR2 SASEGT. This CDR3 has 15 residues. CDR3 sequence reads: CASSPGQGFSGELFF.